This record looks at one T cell receptor (beta chain) sequence and its context. This clonotype was recorded at least ten times. It lacks a known antigen. Per-nucleotide qualities are absent, and no much larger clonotype sits a single base away. Read against the paper, the sample's time point label means: persistent/refractory GD, antithyroid drugs over 5 years with positive TRAb. For both TCR sequencing and RNA sequencing, RNA was extracted from PBMCs using TRIzol. The diagnosis of Graves' disease was made according to American Thyroid Association guidelines. Patients were recruited from an endocrinology department in Xi'an, China. Each patient gave approximately 9.7 milliliters of peripheral blood, collected in an EDTA anticoagulant tube. Ficoll Paque Plus density gradient separation was used to isolate PBMCs, and no further T cell sorting was performed. RNA quality was checked with an Agilent 2100 Bioanalyzer and agarose gel, and concentration with a NanoDrop 2000.

Receptors were amplified or captured by multiplex PCR. The reads were generated on an Illumina HiSeq 4000. iRepertoire HTBI primers and Arm-PCR amplification of CDR3 regions were used to construct TCR beta libraries. PCR products were gel purified before sequencing. Per the original workflow: Across samples, some 62 TRBV and 13 to 15 TRBJ segments were identified and used for gene usage analysis of CDR3 amino acid clonotypes. COPE and FqMerger were used to merge filtered high-quality paired reads into contigs. BLAST was used to align contigs to the IMGT TRBV, TRBD and TRBJ reference genes, and CDR3 was defined following IMGT. Any clonotype with a frequency above 0.1% was classified as a highly expanded clone. Shannon entropy served as the measure of repertoire diversity, while the Gini coefficient captured V-J evenness. Clonotypes shared by more than one individual were considered public. TCRdb took the public reads, trimmed them with fastp at Q25, ran MiXCR for clone calling and kept in-frame beta chains. Each record represents a unique CDR3 protein, reported with the most common genes and DNA among its rows. In this record, the V and J calls reflect TCRdb's handling and not the investigators' own analysis. Here the sample has about 470,000 distinct CDR3 sequences; roughly a fifth occur a single time. 6.5% to 9% of the sample is taken by the ten largest.

The entry originates in a study of regulatory T cells in long-lasting Graves disease listed by TCRdb under 2021. For context, the study as a whole: Persistent Graves' disease was defined as antithyroid drug treatment for over 5 years with persistently positive TSH receptor autoantibodies. The study was conducted in China and was registered as a clinical trial. On average, persistent Graves' disease patients in the clinical cohort had been on antithyroid drugs for eight to twelve years. Persistent Graves' disease patients were compared with newly diagnosed Graves' disease patients by peripheral blood TCR sequencing and RNA sequencing. A total of 35 or so samples were covered by TCR sequencing, comprising around 13 persistent and about 20 newly diagnosed Graves' disease patients.

V loses 1 base at its end and J loses 2 bases; junction bases beyond the gene matches: 4. From the germline V gene (reference sequence), CDR1 is LGHDT and CDR2 is YNNKEL. From cysteine to phenylalanine, the CDR3 is 15 amino acids long. Left in the record is the CDR3 DNA by itself, 45 bases read in frame from the first base. Study-wide findings and limitations: The authors acknowledged the small sample size as a limitation that may reduce accuracy. Sequencing and analysis were restricted to the TCR beta chain. Lower TCR Shannon entropy and fewer highly expanded clones were observed in persistent Graves' disease patients than in newly diagnosed patients, which suggested clonal expansion. Peripheral blood alone was examined, since thyroid tissue, which constituted the primary lesion, could not be accessed. Patients with persistent disease shared more public clonotypes (around 2,500) than newly diagnosed patients did (roughly 970). Preferential use of TRBV28, TRBJ1-2 and TRBJ2-5 was observed in persistent disease, whereas TRBV20-1 and TRBJ2-1 were favored in newly diagnosed disease.

This TCR came from a female donor with Graves disease. Sequencing was performed on peripheral blood mononuclear cells (PBMCs), taken when the disease was refractory, from a patient treated with antithyroid drugs. This chain joins TRBV3-1 to TRBJ1-2, and TRBD1 aligns with 7 junction nucleotides. Read as DNA, the sequence is TGTGCCAGCAGCCAAGCACGGACAGGCAACTATGGCTACACCTTC. This yields the protein CASSQARTGNYGYTF.